This note documents a single TCR beta chain sequence. This sample is part of a study of blood T cell repertoires in COVID-19. Study information: The origin of the acute and convalescent COVID-19 samples was the United States, Italy and Spain.

In the study's own analysis: Amplification of reference gene primers was used by the study to estimate nucleated cell counts. This table comes from immunoSEQ multiplex PCR, and its TCRdb copy is limited to in-frame clones, with some not included. V and J calls and clone size are given by that table; D and trimming were obtained from the DNA. The sample includes a few hundred thousand clones, 70% to 90% of them seen just once. Which cohort a participant joined came from the clinical history participants gave. What was sequenced was PBMCs or T cells enriched from blood (not recorded which). The TCR was taken from a woman in her twenties or thirties who had recovered from COVID-19.

This CDR3 is CASSRGTGQYEQYF. The CDR3 coding sequence is TGTGCCAGCAGCCGAGGAACGGGACAGTACGAGCAGTACTTC. This rearrangement joins TRBV11-3 to TRBJ2-7, with 7 bases lining up with TRBD1. Germline loops: CDR1 SGHNT, CDR2 YENEEA. Losses at the gene ends were 5 bases for V and 4 bases for J; bases not matched to a gene: 8. CDR3 length equals 14 residues.